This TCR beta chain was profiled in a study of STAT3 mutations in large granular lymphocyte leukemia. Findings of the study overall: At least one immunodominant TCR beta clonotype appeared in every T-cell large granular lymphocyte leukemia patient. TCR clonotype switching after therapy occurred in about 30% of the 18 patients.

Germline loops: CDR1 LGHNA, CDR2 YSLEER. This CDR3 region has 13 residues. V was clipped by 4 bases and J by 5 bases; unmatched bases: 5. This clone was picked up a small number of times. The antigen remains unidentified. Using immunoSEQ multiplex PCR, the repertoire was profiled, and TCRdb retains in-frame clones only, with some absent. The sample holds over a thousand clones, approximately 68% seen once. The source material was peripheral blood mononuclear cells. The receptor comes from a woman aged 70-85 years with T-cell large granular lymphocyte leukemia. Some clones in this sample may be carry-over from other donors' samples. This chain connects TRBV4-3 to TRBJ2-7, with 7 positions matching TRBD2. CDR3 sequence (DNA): TGCGCCAGCAGCCTCACCACTAGCGACGAGCAGTACTTC. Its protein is CASSLTTSDEQYF.